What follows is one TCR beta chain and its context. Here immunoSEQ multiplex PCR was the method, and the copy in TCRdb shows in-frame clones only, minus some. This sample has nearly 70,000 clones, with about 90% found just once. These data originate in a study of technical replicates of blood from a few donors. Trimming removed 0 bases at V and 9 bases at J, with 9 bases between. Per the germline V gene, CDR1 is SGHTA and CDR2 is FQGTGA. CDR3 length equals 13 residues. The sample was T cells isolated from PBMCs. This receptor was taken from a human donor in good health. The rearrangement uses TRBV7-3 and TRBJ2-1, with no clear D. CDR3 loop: CASSLTSMGEQFF. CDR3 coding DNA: TGTGCCAGCAGCTTAACTAGCATGGGTGAGCAGTTCTTC.